Each of the 18 T cell receptor beta chains below was sequenced from the same sample in a study of metastatic and nonmetastatic thyroid tumors. Every patient was untreated before thyroid surgery. TCRdb re-analyzed the PCR reads through MiXCR. The sample includes 90,000 or so clones, less than 10% of them seen just once. The sample was blood. The receptors come from a female donor with papillary thyroid cancer or a benign thyroid nodule (not recorded which). Some clones in this sample may be carry-over from other donors' samples.

At least ten counts were recorded for this clone. The chain recombines TRBV3-1 with TRBJ1-1; TRBD1 aligns across 8 bases. In germline, CDR1 is LGHDT, CDR2 YNNKEL (reference sequence). The J segment lost 1 base and the V segment lost 6 bases, leaving 4 bases of the junction unmatched. This CDR3 region has 14 residues. The CDR3 reads CASRDREKNTEAFF. In nucleotides, the CDR3 is TGTGCCAGCAGGGACAGGGAGAAGAACACTGAAGCTTTCTTT.

Ten or more counts support this clone. This chain joins TRBV6-4 and TRBJ1-6; perhaps TRBD1 as D (6 bases). This CDR3 contains 13 residues. The V gene's germline CDR1 is MRHNA and CDR2 SNTAGT. V lost 5 bases to trimming and J lost 10 bases, with 12 bases between them. The CDR3: CASSPAGESPLHF. The CDR3 region has the DNA TGTGCCAGCAGTCCCGCAGGGGAGTCACCCCTCCACTTT.

This clone came up many times. The chain is built from TRBV24-1 and TRBJ1-6; unclear D gene. V gave up 5 bases and J gave up 3 bases, with 7 bases separating them. The germline V gene has CDR1 KGHDR and CDR2 SFDVKD. CDR3 length: 14 residues. The CDR3 coding sequence is TGTGCCACCAGTGTTGGGAACTATAATTCACCCCTCCACTTT. It codes for CATSVGNYNSPLHF.

This clone was recorded at least ten times. Other DNA variants within this sample encode the same CDR3. The chain links TRBV4-1 to TRBJ1-4; D unclear. This CDR3 has 12 residues. Germline-derived CDR1 and CDR2 are MGHRA and YSYEKL. Deletions cut 6 bases from V and 8 bases from J, with 10 bases between. This CDR3 reads CASRRVGEKLFF. CDR3 DNA sequence: TGCGCCAGCAGGCGGGTAGGGGAAAAACTGTTTTTT.

This clone appeared many times. This CDR3 is CASSQRTDSYEQYF. The CDR3 DNA reads as TGTGCCAGCAGCCAGCGGACGGATTCCTACGAGCAGTACTTC. This rearrangement joins TRBV13 to TRBJ2-7, with D possibly being TRBD2 (5 bases). This CDR3 has 14 residues. The V gene's germline CDR1 is PRHDT and CDR2 FYEKMQ (reference sequence). V lost 5 bases, J lost 1 base, and 12 bases lay in between.

Note on this clone: This may stem from a read error, because a much larger clone lies one nucleotide away. The J gene is TRBJ1-4, the V gene TRBV12-3 or TRBV12-4; no definite D call. This CDR3 has 14 amino acids. V was pared by 6 bases and J by 3 bases, with 11 bases between. As DNA, the CDR3 is TGTGCCAGCAGGGAGACATCAGCTAATGAAAAACTGTTTTTT. This encodes CASRETSANEKLFF.

Concerning this clone itself: This sample also contains other DNA sequences that code for the same CDR3. V usage is TRBV11-2 and J usage is TRBJ2-5, with D possibly being TRBD2 (7 bases). V was clipped by 4 bases and J by 5 bases, with 14 bases between them. The CDR3 contains 14 residues. The germline V gene has CDR1 SGHAT and CDR2 FQNNGV. The CDR3 DNA sequence: TGTGCCAGCAGCTCCGGAGGGGGAGGGGAGACCCAGTACTTC. This gives the protein CASSSGGGGETQYF.

This clone was picked up a small number of times. A much larger clone differs by one base, so this may be a read error. This chain links TRBV20-1 with TRBJ2-1; 10 bases agree with TRBD1. The CDR3 runs 14 residues. Germline-derived CDR1 and CDR2 are DFQATT and SNEGSKA (reference sequence). With V trimmed by 7 bases and J by 6 bases, 9 bases remained unmatched. In DNA form, the CDR3 reads TGCAGTGTTAGTGAGGACAGGGGGATCAATGAGCAGTTCTTC. Translated: CSVSEDRGINEQFF.

This clone was counted ten times or more. This chain connects TRBV20-1 to TRBJ1-2, with a weak D call TRBD1 (5 bases). CDR1 and CDR2 from the germline V gene are DFQATT and SNEGSKA (reference sequence). This CDR3 comprises 13 residues. Trimming took off 2 bases at V and 3 bases at J, with 10 bases between the two ends. CDR3 region: CSARSRVDYGYTF. The CDR3 nucleotides read TGCAGTGCTAGATCCAGGGTGGACTATGGCTACACCTTC.

The DNA for the CDR3 is TGTGCCAGCAGCTTAGATGGGGGCCTCCCTAGGTTGGAGACCCAGTACTTC. Its translation: CASSLDGGLPRLETQYF. V and J are TRBV11-2 and TRBJ2-5, with D perhaps TRBD1 (6 bases). This CDR3 has 17 amino acids. V shed 0 bases and J shed 5 bases, with 19 bases lying between them. Germline-derived CDR1 and CDR2 are SGHAT and FQNNGV.

This clone was counted only a few times. J is TRBJ2-7 and V is TRBV6-5; the D gene is possibly TRBD2 (5 bases). CDR3 size: 14 residues. V lost 2 bases and J 4 bases, leaving 12 bases between the germline ends. Germline assignment: CDR1 MNHEY and CDR2 SVGAGI. In nucleotides, the CDR3 is TGTGCCAGCAGTTACGGGCGGGCTGGGTACGAGCAGTACTTC. Its protein is CASSYGRAGYEQYF.

This clone has at least ten counts. The chain couples TRBV5-1 to TRBJ1-6; D is unclear. V gave up 3 bases and J gave up 7 bases, with 14 bases separating them. CDR1 SGHRS and CDR2 YFSETQ come from the germline V gene. The length of the CDR3 is 15 residues. CDR3 residues: CASSSEPVGNSPLHF. The CDR3, as DNA: TGCGCCAGCAGCTCTGAACCTGTGGGAAATTCACCCCTCCACTTT.

Notes on this clone: This could be a read error, since a much larger clone is one nucleotide away. The CDR3 DNA sequence: TGTGCCAGCAGAGATCCCCAACAGGGGAGTAATGAAAACCTGTTTTTT. It translates to CASRDPQQGSNENLFF. The J gene is TRBJ1-4, the V gene TRBV6-1; 7 bases map to TRBD1. Germline V gene lookup returns CDR1 MNHNS and CDR2 SASEGT. The CDR3 runs 16 residues.

This clone was counted ten times or more. The chain has TRBV6-1 and TRBJ2-7; D uncertain. The CDR3 has 14 amino acids. Trimming shortened V by 5 bases and J by 4 bases, and 15 bases separated the two germline ends. Looked up from germline, CDR1 is MNHNS and CDR2 is SASEGT. CDR3: CASSPRTRLYEQYF. Written as DNA, the CDR3 is TGTGCCAGCAGTCCGAGGACCCGTTTGTACGAGCAGTACTTC.

The chain combines TRBV6-5 with TRBJ2-3; no definite D call. The V end was cut by 0 bases, the J end by 3 bases, with 10 bases between. Germline-derived CDR1 and CDR2 are MNHEY and SVGAGI. The CDR3 is 15 residues long. The CDR3 region is CASSYSIGGTDTQYF. The DNA of the CDR3 is TGTGCCAGCAGTTACTCGATTGGTGGTACAGATACGCAGTATTTT.

This clone was counted ten times or more. The chain combines TRBV2 with TRBJ1-4; TRBD1 matches 9 bases. Trimming removed 5 bases from V and 5 bases from J; junction bases left unmatched: 9. This CDR3 spans 16 amino acids. Germline CDR1 and CDR2: SNHLY and FYNNEI. The CDR3 is CASSPLPGQGNEKLFF. CDR3 DNA: TGTGCCAGCAGTCCATTACCGGGACAGGGAAATGAAAAACTGTTTTTT.

V and J are TRBV29-1 and TRBJ2-1; 7 bases map to TRBD1. V was pared by 4 bases and J by 7 bases, with 7 bases of the junction left unmatched. The CDR3 loop spans 13 amino acids. Germline V gives CDR1 SQVTM, CDR2 ANQGSEA. The DNA for the CDR3 is TGCAGCGTTGTACAACAGGGGACGAATGAGCAGTTCTTC. It translates to CSVVQQGTNEQFF.

This clone was seen repeatedly, ten times or more. This sequence joins TRBV2 and TRBJ2-1; 10 bases map to TRBD2. The CDR3 consists of 16 residues. After removal of 5 bases from V and 3 bases from J, the junction contained 7 bases not matched to a gene. CDR1 is SNHLY and CDR2 is FYNNEI in the germline V gene. CDR3 DNA: TGTGCCAGCAGTCACAGTGTAGCGGGGGGCTACAATGAGCAGTTCTTC. It specifies CASSHSVAGGYNEQFF.